The T cell receptor (beta chain) under discussion was sequenced for a study of CD8 T cell repertoires and HIV-1 epitope variants (TCRdb year 2020). For context, the study as a whole: T cells were stimulated in separate culture wells with each of twenty-five peptides representing autologous and known Gag and Nef epitope variants. Among the control conditions were a peptide pool of CMV, EBV and flu, the Ebola AY9 epitope serving as a negative control, and a well with no peptide. Tested epitopes included three Gag epitope families and Nef HW9 and YT9. T cells were enriched using the EasySep Human T Cell Enrichment Kit and were co-cultured with equal numbers of autologous T cell-negative cells serving as antigen-presenting cells. For 10 to 11 days the cultures were kept in IMDM with gentamicin, and on days 3 and 7 half of the media was changed with IL-2, IL-7 and IL-15 added. An aliquot of 1M T cells was saved as an uncultured baseline condition, separate from the roughly 80 T cell cultures. A total of 83 T cell cultures were run, with each culture condition performed in triplicate except for one peptide, which was performed in duplicate.

On this clone itself: It has no known antigen specificity. The junction differs from germline at one of its ends, possibly a read error.

The immunoSEQ platform was used to sequence TCR beta CDR3 regions at survey depth. The QIAamp DNA micro kit was used to extract genomic DNA from every cultured and uncultured CD8+ T cell population. Regarding the original processing steps: Any sample with under 5,000 productive reads was excluded, and this exclusion removed about 6.5% of the roughly 75 cultures stimulated with HIV peptides. Sequences were trimmed to CDR3 by a MANAFEST web app, and nonproductive sequences, CDR3s under 5 amino acids, and sequences not starting with C or ending with F/W were removed. Antigen-specific clonotypes had to expand in at least 2 of 3 replicates versus no-peptide control at FDR 0.01, only within one epitope family. In addition, a specific clonotype needed a frequency at least fivefold higher than in wells stimulated with peptides from other epitope families. TCRdb provides this immuneACCESS table in a form limited to in-frame rearrangements. Some clones are lacking; in checked studies, under half of them reflect an unresolved V gene, and why the rest are absent is not known. V and J calls and clone size are copied from that table; D and trimming were computed from the DNA. The sample table shows roughly 3,000 clones, and 69% are seen once. The ten largest clones add up to around 44% of the sample.

The EasySep Human CD8+ T Cell Enrichment Kit was used on day 10 to isolate CD8+ T cells from every culture. Here is what the overall study found, with its caveats: A handful of clonotypes recognized the Nef KF9 family and one the HW9 family, with no responses to the TAALDMSHF plasma variant. The assay identified only TCR beta chains and indicated proliferation to antigen, not T cell function or cytokine profile. The study identified roughly 9 antigen-specific TCR beta clonotypes, more than five of which appeared to be cross-reactive for autologous or known escape epitope variants.

Sequencing was done on a sample of cultured CD8+ T cells derived from PBMCs. The TCR sequence derives from a male donor with HIV.

The sequence in DNA is TGTGCCAGCAGCTCTGGAGGGCAGGGACCCTATAATGAGCAGTTCTTC. It is translated as CASSSGGQGPYNEQFF. The chain couples TRBV5-4 to TRBJ2-1; TRBD2 is perhaps the D gene, given 6 matching bases. CDR1 and CDR2, per the germline V gene (reference sequence), are SGHNT and YYREEE. Reading from cysteine to phenylalanine, the CDR3 counts 16 amino acids. Solely the CDR3 DNA is kept, with 48 bases framed from the first base. The variable domain in full, with residues beyond the CDR3 obtained from the reference TRBV5-4 and TRBJ2-1 genes, is ETGVTQSPTHLIKTRGQQVTLRCSSQSGHNTVSWYQQALGQGPQFIFQYYREEENGRGNFPPRFSGLQFPNYSSELNVNALELDDSALYLCASSSGGQGPYNEQFFGPGTRLTVL.